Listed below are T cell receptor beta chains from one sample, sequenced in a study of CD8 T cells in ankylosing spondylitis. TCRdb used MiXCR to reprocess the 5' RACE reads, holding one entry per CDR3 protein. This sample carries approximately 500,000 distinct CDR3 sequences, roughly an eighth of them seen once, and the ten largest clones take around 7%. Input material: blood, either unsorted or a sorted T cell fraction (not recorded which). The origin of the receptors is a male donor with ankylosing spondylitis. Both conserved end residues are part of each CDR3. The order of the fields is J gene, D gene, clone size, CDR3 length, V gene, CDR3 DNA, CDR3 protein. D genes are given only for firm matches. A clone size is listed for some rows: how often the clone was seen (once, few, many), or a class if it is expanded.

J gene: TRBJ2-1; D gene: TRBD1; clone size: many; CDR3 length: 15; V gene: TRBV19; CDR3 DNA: TGTGCCAGTAGTCCCGGACAGGGGGCAATTAATGAGCAGTTCTTC; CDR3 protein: CASSPGQGAINEQFF
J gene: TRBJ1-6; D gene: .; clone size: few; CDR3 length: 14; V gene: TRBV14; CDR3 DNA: TGTGCCAGCAGCCAAGGGGCGGCGATCTCACCCCTCCACTTT; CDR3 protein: CASSQGAAISPLHF
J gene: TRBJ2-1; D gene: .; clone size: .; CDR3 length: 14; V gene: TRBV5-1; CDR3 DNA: TGCGCCAGCAGCTTGGAACCCGTAAACAATGAGCAGTTCTTC; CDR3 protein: CASSLEPVNNEQFF
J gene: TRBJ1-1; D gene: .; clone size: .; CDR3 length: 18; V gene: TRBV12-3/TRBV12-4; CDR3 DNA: TGTGCCAGCAGAACACCCGGACAGCCGAGAAATAGAAACACTGAAGCTTTCTTT; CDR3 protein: CASRTPGQPRNRNTEAFF
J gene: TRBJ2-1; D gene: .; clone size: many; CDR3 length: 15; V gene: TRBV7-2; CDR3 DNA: TGTGCCAGCAGCCCCGGAGGGGGAAGGCGAAATGAGCAGTTCTTC; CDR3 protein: CASSPGGGRRNEQFF
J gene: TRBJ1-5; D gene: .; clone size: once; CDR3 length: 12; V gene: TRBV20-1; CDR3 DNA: TGCAGTGCTGCGGGGGGGAATCAGCCCCAGCATTTT; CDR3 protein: CSAAGGNQPQHF
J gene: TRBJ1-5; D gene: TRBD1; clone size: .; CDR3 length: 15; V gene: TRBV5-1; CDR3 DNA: TGCGCCAGCAGCAAAGGGGACAGTAGCAATCAGCCCCAGCATTTT; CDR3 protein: CASSKGDSSNQPQHF
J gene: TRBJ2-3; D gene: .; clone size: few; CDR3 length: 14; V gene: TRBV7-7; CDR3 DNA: TGTGCCAGCTCTCCTTGGGGACTTACAGATACGCAGTATTTT; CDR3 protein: CASSPWGLTDTQYF
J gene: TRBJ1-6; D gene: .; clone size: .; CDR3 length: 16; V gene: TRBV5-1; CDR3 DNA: TGCGCCAGCAGCTTTTCGAACGGCGACTATAATTCACCCCTCCACTTT; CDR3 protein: CASSFSNGDYNSPLHF
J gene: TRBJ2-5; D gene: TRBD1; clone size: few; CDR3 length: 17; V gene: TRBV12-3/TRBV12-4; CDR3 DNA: TGTGCCAGCAGTACCAACCCGGACAGGGGGACGGAAGAGACCCAGTACTTC; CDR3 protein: CASSTNPDRGTEETQYF
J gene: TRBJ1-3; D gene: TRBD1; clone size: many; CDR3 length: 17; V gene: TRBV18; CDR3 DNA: TGTGCCAGCTCACCAATAAATCAGGGGGCGGCTGGAAACACCATATATTTT; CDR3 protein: CASSPINQGAAGNTIYF
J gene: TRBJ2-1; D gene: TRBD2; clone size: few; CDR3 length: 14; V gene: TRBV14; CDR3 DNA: TGTGCCAGCAGCCGGAGGGAGGGCTACAATGAGCAGTTCTTC; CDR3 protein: CASSRREGYNEQFF
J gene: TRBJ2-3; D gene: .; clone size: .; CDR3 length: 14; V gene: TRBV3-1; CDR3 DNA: TGTGCCAGCAGCCAAGAGGTTGGCACAGATACGCAGTATTTT; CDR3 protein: CASSQEVGTDTQYF
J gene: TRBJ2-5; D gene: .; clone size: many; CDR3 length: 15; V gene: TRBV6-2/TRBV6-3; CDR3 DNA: TGTGCCAGCACCCTGGGACGGGAGATCGGGGAGACCCAGTACTTC; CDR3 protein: CASTLGREIGETQYF
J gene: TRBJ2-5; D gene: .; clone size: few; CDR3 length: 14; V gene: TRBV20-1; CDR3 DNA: TGCAGTGCTAGACCGGTCGGGGTTCAAGAGACCCAGTACTTC; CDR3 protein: CSARPVGVQETQYF
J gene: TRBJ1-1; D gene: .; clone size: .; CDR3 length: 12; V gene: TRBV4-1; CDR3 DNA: TGCGCCAGCAGCCAAGGGACAGCCGAAGCTTTCTTT; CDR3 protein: CASSQGTAEAFF
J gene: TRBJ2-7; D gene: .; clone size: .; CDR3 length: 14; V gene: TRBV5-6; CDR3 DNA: TGTGCCAGCGGCTCAGGGGGGCTCACCTACGAGCAGTACTTC; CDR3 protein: CASGSGGLTYEQYF
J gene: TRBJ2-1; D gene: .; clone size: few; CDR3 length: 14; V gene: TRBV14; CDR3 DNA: TGTGCCAGCAGCCCCCTTAGTGTACCCAATGAGCAGTTCTTC; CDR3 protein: CASSPLSVPNEQFF
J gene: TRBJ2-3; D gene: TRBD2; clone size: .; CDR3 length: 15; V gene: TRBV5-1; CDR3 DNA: TGCGCCAGCAGCTTGGGAGGGGAGGGCCGAAATACGCAGTATTTT; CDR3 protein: CASSLGGEGRNTQYF
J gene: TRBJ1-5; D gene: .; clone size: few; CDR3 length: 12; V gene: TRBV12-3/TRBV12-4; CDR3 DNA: TGTGCCAGCAGTCCCAGACTTCAGCCCCAGCATTTT; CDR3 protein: CASSPRLQPQHF
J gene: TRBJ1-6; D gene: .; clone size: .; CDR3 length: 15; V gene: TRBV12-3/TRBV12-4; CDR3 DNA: TGTGCCAGCAGTTTGAGGGCGGTCGATAATTCACCCCTCCACTTT; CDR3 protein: CASSLRAVDNSPLHF
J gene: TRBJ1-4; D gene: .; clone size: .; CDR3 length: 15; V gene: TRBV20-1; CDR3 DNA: TGCAGTGCTAGAGATCCCCAGGTGATTCGGGAAAAACTGTTTTTT; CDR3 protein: CSARDPQVIREKLFF
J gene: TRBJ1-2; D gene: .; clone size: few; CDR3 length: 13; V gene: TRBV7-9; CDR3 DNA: TGTGCCAGCATCGAAGAACCCAGGGGTGGCTACACCTTC; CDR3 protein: CASIEEPRGGYTF
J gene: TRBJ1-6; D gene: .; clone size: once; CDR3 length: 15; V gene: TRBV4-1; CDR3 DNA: TGCGCCAGCAGCCAAGGACCCGGCGTGGATTCATCCCTCCACTTT; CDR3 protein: CASSQGPGVDSSLHF
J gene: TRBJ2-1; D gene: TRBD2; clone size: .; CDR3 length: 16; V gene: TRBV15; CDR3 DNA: TGTGCCACCAGCAGAGTTAGCGGGATAAGGTACAATGAGCAGTTCTTC; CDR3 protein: CATSRVSGIRYNEQFF
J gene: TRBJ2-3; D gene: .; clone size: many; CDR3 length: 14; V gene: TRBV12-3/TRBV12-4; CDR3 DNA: TGTGCCAGCAGTTCGACTCCCGGGTGGGATACGCAGTATTTT; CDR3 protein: CASSSTPGWDTQYF
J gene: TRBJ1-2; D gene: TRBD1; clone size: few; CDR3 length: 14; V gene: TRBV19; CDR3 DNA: TGTGCCAGTAGGAAACCGGACAGGGGACATGGCTACACCTTC; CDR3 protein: CASRKPDRGHGYTF
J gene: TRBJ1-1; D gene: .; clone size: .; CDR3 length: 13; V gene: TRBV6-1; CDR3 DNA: TGTGCCACCGCACGAGGGGAGGGCACTGAAGCTTTCTTT; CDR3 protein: CATARGEGTEAFF
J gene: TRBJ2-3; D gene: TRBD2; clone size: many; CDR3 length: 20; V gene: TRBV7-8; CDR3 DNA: TGTGCCAGCAGCCCCCCCCCGGGAGTAGCGGGAGGGAGTAGCACAGATACGCAGTATTTT; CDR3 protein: CASSPPPGVAGGSSTDTQYF